The clone carrying this TCR beta chain showed up just a few times. Its target is not known. CDR1 is SGHDN and CDR2 is FVKESK in the germline V gene. Trimming took off 0 bases at V and 5 bases at J, with 7 bases between the two ends. The CDR3 length is 13 residues. The sample is drawn from a study of T cell repertoires in aging, cancer and after chemotherapy. General study results and limits: These repertoire data do not allow conclusions about immunological memory after chemotherapy.

TRB rearrangements spanning V, D and J were amplified using mixed TRB-A/B primers. MiXCR, applied by TCRdb to the multiplex PCR reads, yields one record per CDR3 protein. The profile shows 2,500 to 3,000 distinct CDR3 sequences, roughly a third of them singletons. Peripheral blood genomic DNA, not sorted cells or RNA, was the template. The J gene is TRBJ1-2, the V gene TRBV14; D remains ambiguous. This receptor was identified in a human donor with a solid tumor. Material: blood. CDR3 nucleotides: TGTGCCAGCAGCCAAGATTTGGGTTATGGCTACACCTTC. Translated: CASSQDLGYGYTF.